The 9 T cell receptor beta chains below all came from one sample that was sequenced in a study of response to subunit inactivated influenza vaccine. In TCRdb, the RT-PCR reads were re-called with MiXCR into one record per CDR3 protein. The sample carries approximately 500,000 distinct CDR3 sequences, around 13% recorded once. Source: PBMCs from blood, taken 11 to 12 days after vaccination. These receptors originate from a man in his fifties or sixties who received an inactivated influenza vaccine.

This chain connects TRBV6-2 or TRBV6-3 to TRBJ1-5; the match to TRBD1 covers 8 bases. Germline CDR1 MNHEY, CDR2 SVGEGT. CDR3 size: 16 residues. V shed 3 bases and J 4 bases; nucleotides not matched to a gene: 8. The CDR3 bases are TGTGCCAGCAGTTATGCACAGGGGGGCGGAAATCAGCCCCAGCATTTT. Translated, it gives CASSYAQGGGNQPQHF.

This clonotype was seen a handful of times. The chain has TRBV12-3 or TRBV12-4 and TRBJ1-1; weak D call: TRBD1 (6 bases). The V and J ends lost 3 bases and 1 base respectively, with 15 bases between them. The CDR3 totals 16 residues. CDR3: CASSFRGIGGNTEAFF. As DNA, the CDR3 is TGTGCCAGCAGTTTCCGGGGGATAGGGGGGAACACTGAAGCTTTCTTT.

V is TRBV10-3 and J is TRBJ2-1; 7 bases align to TRBD2. Trimming took 10 bases from V and 2 from J; bases not matched to a gene: 5. Germline CDR1 reads ENHRY; CDR2 reads SYGVKD. The CDR3 covers 13 residues. In DNA, the CDR3 is TGTGCCACCCTCAGCGGGACCTACAATGAGCAGTTCTTC. Translating it yields CATLSGTYNEQFF.

The genes are TRBV20-1 and TRBJ2-3, with D possibly TRBD2 on 6 matching bases. V dropped 4 bases and J dropped 6 bases, with 20 bases sitting between them. The CDR3 is 15 residues long. Germline V gene sequence: CDR1 DFQATT, CDR2 SNEGSKA (reference sequence). CDR3 in amino acids: CSANRDWPTGDTQYF. DNA of the CDR3: TGCAGTGCTAACCGGGACTGGCCGACCGGGGATACGCAGTATTTT.

The chain carries TRBV7-3 and TRBJ2-3; either TRBD1 or TRBD2 may supply D (6 bases each). The length of the CDR3 is 17 residues. Germline lookup yields CDR1 SGHTA and CDR2 FQGTGA. Trimming stripped 2 bases from V and 5 bases from J, with 20 bases between. In DNA form, the CDR3 reads TGTGCCAGCAGCTTAGAAGGGGGGCCAGTTGAACAAGATACGCAGTATTTT. Amino acid sequence: CASSLEGGPVEQDTQYF.

This clonotype has ten or more counts. V is TRBV6-1 and J is TRBJ1-1; D unresolved. V was clipped by 3 bases and J by 7 bases, with 12 bases between them. The germline gives CDR1 MNHNS, CDR2 SASEGT. The CDR3 is 13 residues long. The CDR3 DNA is TGTGCCAGCAGTGACCCGGGAAAACTTGAAGCTTTCTTT. This encodes CASSDPGKLEAFF.

Ten or more counts support this clonotype. The CDR3, as DNA: TGTGCCACCAGTGACCCAACTAGCGGGACCACATACAATGAGCAGTTCTTC. It translates to CATSDPTSGTTYNEQFF. This sequence joins TRBV24-1 and TRBJ2-1; 10 bases are shared with TRBD2. This CDR3 is 17 amino acids long. Germline CDR1 reads KGHDR; CDR2 reads SFDVKD. V was pared by 4 bases and J by 4 bases, with 9 bases of the junction left unmatched.

This chain joins TRBV7-2 and TRBJ2-7; D ambiguous. CDR3 length equals 16 residues. V dropped 1 base and J dropped 5 bases, with 18 bases sitting between them. The germline V gene encodes CDR1 SGHTA and CDR2 FQGNSA. For the CDR3, the DNA is TGTGCCAGCAGCTTAGTTCATCGCAGGAGTCTTGACGAGCAGTACTTC. Its protein product is CASSLVHRRSLDEQYF.

This chain joins TRBV6-1 and TRBJ2-1; 12 bases fit TRBD1. Unmatched junction bases numbered 5, after V lost 6 bases and J lost 8 bases. Germline loops: CDR1 MNHNS, CDR2 SASEGT. This CDR3 comprises 14 residues. CDR3 amino acids: CASRTGTGGHEQFF. CDR3 bases: TGTGCCAGCAGAACCGGGACAGGGGGCCATGAGCAGTTCTTC.